This T cell receptor (beta chain) is from a study of persistence of HIV-infected CD4 T cells. Cells were stimulated with CMV-infected fibroblast lysates at approximately 10 ug/mL. Memory cells lacking CD40L and CD69 with high CD45RO were sorted. This clone appeared a single time. Its target is not known. This was the immunoSEQ version 4 assay in survey mode. The method was immunoSEQ multiplex PCR; TCRdb's version includes in-frame clones alone and lacks a portion of them. The repertoire holds about 28,000 clones, about four fifths seen once, with roughly 4.8% in the top ten. The germline V gene encodes CDR1 MGHRA and CDR2 YSYEKL. The CDR3 extends over 15 amino acids. Trimming took 0 bases from V and 4 from J, leaving 10 bases between them.

The TCR was taken from an adult man with HIV who was CMV-seropositive. The chain combines TRBV4-1 with TRBJ1-5; D remains unclear. Here the sequenced sample was CD4+ T cells sorted from PBMCs after roughly 18-hour stimulation, taken from a patient who received antiretroviral therapy. Here the CDR3 reads CASSQEITPNQPQHF. The CDR3 DNA sequence: TGCGCCAGCAGCCAAGAGATTACACCGAATCAGCCCCAGCATTTT.